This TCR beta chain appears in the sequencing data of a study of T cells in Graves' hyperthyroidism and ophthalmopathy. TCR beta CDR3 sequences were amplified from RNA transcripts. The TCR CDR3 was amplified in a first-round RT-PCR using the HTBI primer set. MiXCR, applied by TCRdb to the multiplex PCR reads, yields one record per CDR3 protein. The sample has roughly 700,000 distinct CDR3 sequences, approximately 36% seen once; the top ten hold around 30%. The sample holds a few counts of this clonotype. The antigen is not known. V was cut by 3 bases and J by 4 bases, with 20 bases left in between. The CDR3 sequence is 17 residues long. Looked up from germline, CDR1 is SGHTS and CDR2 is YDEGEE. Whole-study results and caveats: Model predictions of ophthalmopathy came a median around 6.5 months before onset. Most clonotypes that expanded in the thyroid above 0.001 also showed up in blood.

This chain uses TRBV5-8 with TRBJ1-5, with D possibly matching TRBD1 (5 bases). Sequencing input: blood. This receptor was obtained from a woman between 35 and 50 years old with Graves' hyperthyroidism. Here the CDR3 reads CASSYDVGVWVNQPQHF. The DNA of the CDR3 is TGTGCCAGCAGCTACGACGTGGGGGTCTGGGTAAATCAGCCCCAGCATTTT.